This TCR beta chain was retrieved from a study of long-term antiretroviral therapy in people with HIV. Findings and caveats of the study: Clonal populations expanded prior to ART predominated within the repertoire at all time points.

Germline V gene sequence: CDR1 MDHEN, CDR2 SYDVKM. This CDR3 is built from 15 residues. V trimming: 3 bases; J trimming: 2 bases; junction bases outside the gene matches: 4. It was in the United States that all participants with HIV were treated. In each sample, about 0.9-10 million cryopreserved PBMC were present before DNA extraction. On this clone: Its antigen is as yet unknown.

Samples were assayed with immunoSEQ v3.0 at survey level. Sequenced by immunoSEQ multiplex PCR; TCRdb stores in-frame clones only, minus some. The table lists 35,000 or so clones, 80% to 90% of them singletons. This receptor was taken from a man aged 18 to 35 with HIV. The rearrangement links TRBV28 to TRBJ1-2, with 9 bases that match TRBD1. This material consisted of unsorted PBMCs, taken 2.2 years after starting antiretroviral therapy. Here the CDR3 reads CASSFGTGRNYGYTF. The CDR3 nucleotides are TGTGCCAGCAGTTTCGGGACAGGGAGGAACTATGGCTACACCTTC.